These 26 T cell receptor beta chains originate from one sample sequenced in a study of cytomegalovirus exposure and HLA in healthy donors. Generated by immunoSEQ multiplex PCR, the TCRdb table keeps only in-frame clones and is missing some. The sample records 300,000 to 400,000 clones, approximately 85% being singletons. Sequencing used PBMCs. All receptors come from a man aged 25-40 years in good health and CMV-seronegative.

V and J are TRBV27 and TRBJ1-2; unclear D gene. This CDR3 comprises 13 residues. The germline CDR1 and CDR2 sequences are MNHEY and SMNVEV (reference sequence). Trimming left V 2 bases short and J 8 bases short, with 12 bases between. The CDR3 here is CASSLGSGGGYTF. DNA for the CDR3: TGTGCCAGCAGTTTAGGGTCAGGAGGAGGCTACACCTTC.

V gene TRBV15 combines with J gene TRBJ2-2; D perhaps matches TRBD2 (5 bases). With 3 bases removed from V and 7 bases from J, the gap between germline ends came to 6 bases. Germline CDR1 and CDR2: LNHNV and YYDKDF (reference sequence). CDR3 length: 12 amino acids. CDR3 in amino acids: CATSSRGGELFF. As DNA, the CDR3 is TGTGCCACCAGCAGCCGGGGCGGGGAGCTGTTTTTT.

The CDR3 DNA reads TGTGCCAGCAGCTTAGGAGTCTACGAGCAGTACTTC. Translated, it gives CASSLGVYEQYF. The V gene is TRBV7-8, the J gene TRBJ2-7; the D is unclear. The V gene lost 1 base and the J gene lost 3 bases, with 4 bases spanning the gap. Germline CDR1 is SGHVS and CDR2 is FQNEAQ. The length of the CDR3 is 12 residues.

The CDR3 sequence: CASSGGTLAGQPYNEQFF. Here the CDR3 DNA reads TGTGCCAGCAGCGGGGGAACCTTAGCGGGGCAGCCTTACAATGAGCAGTTCTTC. The rearrangement joins TRBV11-2 to TRBJ2-1; 8 bases line up with TRBD2. Germline trimming cut 5 bases from V and 4 bases from J; bases unmatched to any gene: 16. There are 18 residues in the CDR3. Germline V gene lookup returns CDR1 SGHAT and CDR2 FQNNGV.

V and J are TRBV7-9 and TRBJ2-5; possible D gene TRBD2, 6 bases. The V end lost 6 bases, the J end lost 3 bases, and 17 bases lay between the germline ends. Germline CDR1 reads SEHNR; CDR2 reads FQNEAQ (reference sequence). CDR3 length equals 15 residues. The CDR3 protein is CASRPPWEVEETQYF. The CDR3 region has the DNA TGTGCCAGCAGACCTCCATGGGAGGTAGAAGAGACCCAGTACTTC. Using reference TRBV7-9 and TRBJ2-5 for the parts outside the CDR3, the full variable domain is DTGVSQNPRHKITKRGQNVTFRCDPISEHNRLYWYRQTLGQGPEFLTYFQNEAQLEKSRLLSDRFSAERPKGSFSTLEIQRTEQGDSAMYLCASRPPWEVEETQYFGPGTRLLVL.

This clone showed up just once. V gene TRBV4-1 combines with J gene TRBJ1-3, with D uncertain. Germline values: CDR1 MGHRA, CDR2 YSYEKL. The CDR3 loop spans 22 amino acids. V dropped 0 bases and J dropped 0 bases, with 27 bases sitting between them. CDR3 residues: CASSQDFGRPTARVHSGNTIYF. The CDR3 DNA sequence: TGCGCCAGCAGCCAAGATTTCGGGAGGCCAACCGCTCGGGTTCACTCTGGAAACACCATATATTTT.

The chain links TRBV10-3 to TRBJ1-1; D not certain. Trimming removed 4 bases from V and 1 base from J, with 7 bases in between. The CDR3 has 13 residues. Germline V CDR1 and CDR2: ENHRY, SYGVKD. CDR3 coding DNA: TGTGCCATCAGTGGAATGGCGAACACTGAAGCTTTCTTT. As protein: CAISGMANTEAFF.

The CDR3 DNA sequence: TGTGCCGGGGGACAGGGTAATGAAAAACTGTTTTTT. Its protein is CAGGQGNEKLFF. This sequence joins TRBV2 and TRBJ1-4; 9 bases are shared with TRBD1. This CDR3 is built from 12 residues. J lost 4 bases, V lost 11 bases, and 2 bases had no gene match. Germline V gives CDR1 SNHLY, CDR2 FYNNEI.

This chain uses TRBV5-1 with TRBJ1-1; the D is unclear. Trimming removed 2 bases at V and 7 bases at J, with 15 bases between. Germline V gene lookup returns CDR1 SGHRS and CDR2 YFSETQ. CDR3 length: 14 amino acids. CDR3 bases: TGCGCCAGCAGCTTCGCTTTTAGCACGAGTGAAGCTTTCTTT. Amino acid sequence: CASSFAFSTSEAFF.

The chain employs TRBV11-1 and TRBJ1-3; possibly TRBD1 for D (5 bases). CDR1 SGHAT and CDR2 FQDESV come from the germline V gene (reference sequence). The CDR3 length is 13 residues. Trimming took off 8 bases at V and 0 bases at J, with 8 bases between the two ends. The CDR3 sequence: CASGRDSGNTIYF. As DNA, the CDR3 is TGTGCCAGCGGCAGGGACTCTGGAAACACCATATATTTT.

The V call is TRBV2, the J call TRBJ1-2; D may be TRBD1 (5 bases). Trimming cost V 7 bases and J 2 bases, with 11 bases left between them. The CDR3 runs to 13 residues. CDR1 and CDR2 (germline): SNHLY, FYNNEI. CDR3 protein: CASTRQPNYGYTF. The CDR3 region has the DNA TGTGCCAGCACCCGACAGCCAAACTATGGCTACACCTTC. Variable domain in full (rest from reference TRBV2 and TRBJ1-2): EPEVTQTPSHQVTQMGQEVILRCVPISNHLYFYWYRQILGQKVEFLVSFYNNEISEKSEIFDDQFSVERPDGSNFTLKIRSTKLEDSAMYFCASTRQPNYGYTFGSGTRLTVV.

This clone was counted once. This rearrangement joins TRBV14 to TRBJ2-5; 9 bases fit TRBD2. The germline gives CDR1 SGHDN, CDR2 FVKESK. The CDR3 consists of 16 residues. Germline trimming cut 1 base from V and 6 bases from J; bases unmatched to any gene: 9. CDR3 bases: TGTGCCAGCAGCCAAGTCAATAGCGGGGGACAGAAGACCCAGTACTTC. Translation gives CASSQVNSGGQKTQYF.

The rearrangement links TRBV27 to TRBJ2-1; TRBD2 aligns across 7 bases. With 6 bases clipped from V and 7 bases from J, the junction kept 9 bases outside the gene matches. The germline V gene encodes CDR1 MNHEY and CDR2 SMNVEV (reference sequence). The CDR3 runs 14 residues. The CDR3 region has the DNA TGTGCCAGCAGCCTGGGGGGGAGACAAAATGAGCAGTTCTTC. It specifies CASSLGGRQNEQFF.

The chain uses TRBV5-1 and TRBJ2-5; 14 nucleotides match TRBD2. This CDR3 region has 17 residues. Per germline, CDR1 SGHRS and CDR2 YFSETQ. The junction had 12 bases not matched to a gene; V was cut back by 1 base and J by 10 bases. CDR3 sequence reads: CASSLNPGTSGGMGQYF. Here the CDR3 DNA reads TGCGCCAGCAGCTTGAACCCCGGGACTAGCGGGGGCATGGGCCAGTACTTC.

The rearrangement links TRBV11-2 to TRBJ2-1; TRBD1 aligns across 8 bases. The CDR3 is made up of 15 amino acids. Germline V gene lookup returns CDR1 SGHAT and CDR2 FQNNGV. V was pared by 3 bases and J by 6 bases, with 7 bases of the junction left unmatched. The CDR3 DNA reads TGTGCCAGCAGCTTCCCGGGGACAGGAGGCAATGAGCAGTTCTTC. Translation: CASSFPGTGGNEQFF.

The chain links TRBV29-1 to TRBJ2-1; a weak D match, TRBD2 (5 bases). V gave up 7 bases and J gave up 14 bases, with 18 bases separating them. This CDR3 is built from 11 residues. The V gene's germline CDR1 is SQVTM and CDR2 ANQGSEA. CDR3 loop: CSASQDQREFF. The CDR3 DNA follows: TGCAGCGCTTCTCAGGACCAGAGGGAGTTCTTC.

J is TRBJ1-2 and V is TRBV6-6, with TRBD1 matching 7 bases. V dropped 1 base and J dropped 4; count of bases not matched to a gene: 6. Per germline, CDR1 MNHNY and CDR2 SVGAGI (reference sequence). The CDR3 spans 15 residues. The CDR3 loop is CASSYYGQDIYGYTF. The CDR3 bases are TGTGCCAGCAGTTACTATGGACAGGATATCTATGGCTACACCTTC.

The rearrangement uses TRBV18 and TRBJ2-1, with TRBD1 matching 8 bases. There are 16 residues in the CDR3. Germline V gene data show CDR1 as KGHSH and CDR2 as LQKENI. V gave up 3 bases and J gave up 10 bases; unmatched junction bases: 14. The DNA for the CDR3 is TGTGCCAGCTCACCCGACAGGGGAACTGTGCGGGTCGAGCAGTTCTTC. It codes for CASSPDRGTVRVEQFF.

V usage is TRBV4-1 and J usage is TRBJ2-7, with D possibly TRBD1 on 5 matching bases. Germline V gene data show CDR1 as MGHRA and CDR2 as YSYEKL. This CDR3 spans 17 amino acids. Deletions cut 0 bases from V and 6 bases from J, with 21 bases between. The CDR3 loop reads CASSQDSPAGRAIEQYF. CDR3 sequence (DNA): TGCGCCAGCAGCCAAGATTCCCCGGCAGGGCGCGCTATCGAGCAGTACTTC.

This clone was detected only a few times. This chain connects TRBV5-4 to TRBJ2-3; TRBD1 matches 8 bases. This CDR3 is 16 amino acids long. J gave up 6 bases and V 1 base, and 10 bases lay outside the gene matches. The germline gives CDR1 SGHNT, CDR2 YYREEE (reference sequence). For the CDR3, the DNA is TGTGCCAGCAGCTTGTTTGGGACAGGATGGGGGGATACGCAGTATTTT. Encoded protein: CASSLFGTGWGDTQYF.

In DNA form, the CDR3 reads TGTGCCAGCAGCTATAGCGGGGGGGCCGTCTACAATGAGCAGTTCTTC. Translating gives CASSYSGGAVYNEQFF. The chain recombines TRBV5-6 with TRBJ2-1; 11 nucleotides align to TRBD2. J gave up 3 bases and V 3 bases, and 5 bases lay outside the gene matches. This CDR3 is built from 16 residues. Germline CDR1 SGHDT, CDR2 YYEEEE.

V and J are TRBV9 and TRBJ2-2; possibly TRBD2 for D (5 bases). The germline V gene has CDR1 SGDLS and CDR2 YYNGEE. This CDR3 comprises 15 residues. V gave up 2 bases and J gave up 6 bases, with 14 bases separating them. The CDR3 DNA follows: TGTGCCAGCAGCGTCGCAGACGGAGGCCCCGGGGAGCTGTTTTTT. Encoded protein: CASSVADGGPGELFF. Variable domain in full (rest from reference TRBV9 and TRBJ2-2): DSGVTQTPKHLITATGQRVTLRCSPRSGDLSVYWYQQSLDQGLQFLIQYYNGEERAKGNILERFSAQQFPDLHSELNLSSLELGDSALYFCASSVADGGPGELFFGEGSRLTVL.

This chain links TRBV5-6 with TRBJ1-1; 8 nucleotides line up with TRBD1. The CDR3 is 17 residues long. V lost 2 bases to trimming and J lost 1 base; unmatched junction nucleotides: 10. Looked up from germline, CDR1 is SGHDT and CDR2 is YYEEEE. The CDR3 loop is CASSLRGQGAWNTEAFF. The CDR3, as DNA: TGTGCCAGCAGCTTAAGAGGCCAGGGGGCCTGGAACACTGAAGCTTTCTTT.

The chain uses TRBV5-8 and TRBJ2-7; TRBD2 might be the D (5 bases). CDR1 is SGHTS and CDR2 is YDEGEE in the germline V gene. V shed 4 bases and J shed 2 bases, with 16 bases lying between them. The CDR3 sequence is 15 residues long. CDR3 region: CASSREPLLAYEQYF. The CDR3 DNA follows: TGTGCCAGCAGCCGGGAACCCCTCCTTGCCTACGAGCAGTACTTC.

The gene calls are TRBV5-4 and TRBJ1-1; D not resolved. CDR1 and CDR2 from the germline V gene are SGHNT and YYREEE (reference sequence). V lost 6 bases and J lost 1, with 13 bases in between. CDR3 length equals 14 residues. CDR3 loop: CASTTTLRNTEAFF. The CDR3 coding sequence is TGTGCCAGCACTACTACCCTACGGAACACTGAAGCTTTCTTT.

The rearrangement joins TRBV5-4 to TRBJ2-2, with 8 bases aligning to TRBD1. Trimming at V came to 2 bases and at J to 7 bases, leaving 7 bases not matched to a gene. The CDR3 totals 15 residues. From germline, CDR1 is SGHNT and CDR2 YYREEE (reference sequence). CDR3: CASSFRQGFDGELFF. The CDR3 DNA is TGTGCCAGCAGCTTCAGACAGGGGTTCGACGGGGAGCTGTTTTTT.